These T cell receptor beta chains were read from a single sample in a study of blood T cell repertoires in COVID-19. Method: immunoSEQ multiplex PCR; TCRdb's copy keeps in-frame clones and lacks some. Among about 15,000 clones listed, around nine tenths were seen once. Sequenced input: peripheral blood. The receptors stem from a man between 60 and 70 years old with acute or convalescent COVID-19. Each CDR3 is given without its conserved first and last residue. The order of the fields is J gene, CDR3 length, V gene, CDR3 protein.

>TRBJ1-5|12|TRBV30
AWRAPGSNQPQH
>TRBJ2-1|14|TRBV7-3
ASSHDGTGKGNEQF
>TRBJ1-6|10|TRBV27
ASSFANSPLH
>TRBJ2-5|13|TRBV2
ASSDGPHPKETQY
>TRBJ1-2|10|TRBV28
ASTRGLYGYT
>TRBJ1-3|13|TRBV11-2
ASSLGQGPGNTIY
>TRBJ2-7|12|TRBV5-1
ASSLAAGSYEQY
>TRBJ1-5|13|TRBV28
ASSPDGWKNQPQH
>TRBJ1-4|11|TRBV5-4
ASSLDQGEKLF
>TRBJ2-3|11|TRBV29-1
SVEYRGTDTQY
>TRBJ1-6|14|TRBV5-1
ASSQGSNSYNSPLH
>TRBJ1-6|13|TRBV28
ASTPTDRVNSPLH
>TRBJ2-1|14|TRBV7-9
ASSTSGTSGSGEQF
>TRBJ1-6|16|TRBV6-1
ASSEAGPGQGLYSPLH
>TRBJ2-2|12|TRBV5-1
ASSLGESTGELF
>TRBJ2-1|15|TRBV3-1/TRBV3-2
ASSPRSSGTSMNEQF
>TRBJ1-5|13|TRBV5-6
ASSSSGQVYQPQH
>TRBJ2-1|13|TRBV9
ASSVSGSSYNEQF
>TRBJ1-2|11|TRBV2
ASSETVNYGYT
>TRBJ1-5|16|TRBV19
ASTTGTGRGSGNQPQH
>TRBJ2-6|15|TRBV5-5
ASSSTSDSSGANVLT
>TRBJ2-1|17|TRBV27
ASSKKGPVTSGKMVERF
>TRBJ2-7|12|TRBV5-1
ASSLAYGAYEQY
>TRBJ1-6|12|TRBV30
AWSTDRGNSPLH
>TRBJ2-1|12|TRBV7-9
ASSLSTGNDEQF
>TRBJ2-3|13|TRBV5-1
ASSWGTGGRDTQY
>TRBJ1-6|12|TRBV13
ASSLGDRDSPLH
>TRBJ2-2|13|TRBV11-2
ASSLVWGANGELF
>TRBJ2-1|10|TRBV5-4
ASSLREDEQF
>TRBJ2-2|15|TRBV5-4
ASSPRPRETNTGELF
>TRBJ2-2|11|TRBV27
ASSFPNTGELF
>TRBJ1-1|15|TRBV6-4
ASREDKRDRRNTEAF
>TRBJ1-1|12|TRBV9
ASSPPPTNTEAF
>TRBJ1-5|13|TRBV15
ATSRYRGGNQPQH
>TRBJ1-1|12|TRBV29-1
SACLGQGNTEAF
>TRBJ1-2|13|TRBV6-4
ASSDMAGANYGYT
>TRBJ2-2|14|TRBV5-1
ASSLDVRSGTGELF
>TRBJ2-1|14|TRBV5-6
ASSSVAGAAHNEQF
>TRBJ2-7|11|TRBV2
ASSASGAYEQY
>TRBJ2-1|13|TRBV5-1
ASSLVTGGYNEQF
>TRBJ2-7|15|TRBV27
ASTKGQGLEFTYEQY
>TRBJ2-7|12|TRBV11-2
ASSLLRTGVEQY
>TRBJ2-7|13|TRBV6-5
ASSRPGTGVYEQY
>TRBJ2-7|14|TRBV6-1
ASSEAFGGVTYEQY
>TRBJ1-1|11|TRBV2
ASSGEGATEAF
>TRBJ2-2|14|TRBV28
ASLTGWGIVTGELF
>TRBJ2-3|13|TRBV5-1
ASSLGSGGTDTQY
>TRBJ2-6|16|TRBV15
ATSTRQGAVSGANVLT